Following are 21 T cell receptor beta chains from one sample sequenced in a study of shared clonotypes between healthy human individuals. Some clones are missing from TCRdb's copy, which holds only in-frame ones; the method was immunoSEQ multiplex PCR. The repertoire holds roughly 2 million clones, just under 95% seen once, with 0.85% to 1.3% in the top ten. CD45RO-negative, CCR7-positively selected cells formed the naive CD8 fraction, excluding terminally differentiated effector memory CD45RA+ cells. The sequenced sample consisted of naive CD8+ T cells sorted from blood. Source of these receptors: a man aged 18 to 29 in good health.

V gene TRBV7-8 combines with J gene TRBJ1-5; D may be TRBD1 (6 bases). Trimming removed 4 bases at V and 4 bases at J, with 14 bases between. Germline V gene sequence: CDR1 SGHVS, CDR2 FQNEAQ. CDR3 size: 15 residues. The CDR3 loop is CASSSLRGGNQPQHF. The CDR3, as DNA: TGTGCCAGCAGCTCCCTGAGGGGGGGGAATCAGCCCCAGCATTTT.

The gene calls are TRBV23-1 and TRBJ2-7; 7 bases map to TRBD1. TRBV23-1 is sorted into the ORF group, with uncertain function. The CDR3 loop spans 14 amino acids. Losses at the gene ends were 6 bases for V and 2 bases for J; bases not matched to a gene: 7. Written as DNA, the CDR3 is TGCGCCAGCAGGGCAAACAGGGGACCCTACGAGCAGTACTTC. Amino acids: CASRANRGPYEQYF.

This chain links TRBV10-3 with TRBJ2-7; 9 nucleotides agree with TRBD1. Unmatched junction bases numbered 7, after V lost 2 bases and J lost 5 bases. The CDR3 consists of 15 residues. CDR1 and CDR2 from the germline V gene are ENHRY and SYGVKD. CDR3 sequence reads: CAISETGQGLNEQYF. CDR3 coding DNA: TGTGCCATCAGTGAGACGGGACAGGGTCTGAACGAGCAGTACTTC.

The V call is TRBV11-2, the J call TRBJ2-7; a possible D gene is TRBD2 (6 bases). The V gene's germline CDR1 is SGHAT and CDR2 FQNNGV. The CDR3 runs 14 residues. V was trimmed by 3 bases and J by 4 bases, leaving 13 bases between them. In DNA form, the CDR3 reads TGTGCCAGCAGCTTCTCCACCGCGGGGTACGAGCAGTACTTC. Its translation is CASSFSTAGYEQYF.

A word on this clone: Distinct nucleotide sequences in the sample also encode this CDR3. The rearrangement uses TRBV13 and TRBJ1-5, with D unclear. The germline V gene has CDR1 PRHDT and CDR2 FYEKMQ (reference sequence). This CDR3 comprises 14 residues. Trimming removed 0 bases from V and 2 bases from J, with 5 bases in between. This CDR3 is CASSLGRGNQPQHF. The CDR3 nucleotides are TGTGCCAGCAGCTTAGGTCGAGGCAATCAGCCCCAGCATTTT.

The chain uses TRBV2 and TRBJ2-3; unclear D gene. Germline V lookup: CDR1 SNHLY, CDR2 FYNNEI. V shed 5 bases and J shed 3 bases, with 12 bases lying between them. The CDR3 sequence is 14 residues long. DNA for the CDR3: TGTGCCAGCAGTTCCGGCCTGGGGACAGATACGCAGTATTTT. Translation gives CASSSGLGTDTQYF.

This clone was recorded only once. The chain has TRBV21-1 and TRBJ1-2. TRBV21-1 corresponds to a pseudogene. The CDR3 spans 16 residues. CDR3 protein: CASSNERVGSNYGYTF. The CDR3 region has the DNA TGTGCCAGCAGCAATGAGCGGGTGGGTTCTAACTATGGCTACACCTTC.

The chain links TRBV25-1 to TRBJ1-2, with D maybe TRBD1 (5 bases). This CDR3 is 13 amino acids long. The V end was cut by 3 bases, the J end by 4 bases, with 9 bases between. Germline V gene sequence: CDR1 MGHDK, CDR2 SYGVNS. CDR3 loop: CASSDPGGYGYTF. The CDR3 DNA reads TGTGCCAGCAGTGATCCGGGGGGCTATGGCTACACCTTC.

CDR3 DNA sequence: TGCAGCGTGGCACAGGGGGCCGTTGAAAAACTGTTTTTT. This gives the protein CSVAQGAVEKLFF. The chain joins TRBV29-1 to TRBJ1-4, with 9 bases lining up with TRBD1. CDR3 length: 13 amino acids. V trimming: 6 bases; J trimming: 7 bases; junction bases outside the gene matches: 6. Looked up from germline, CDR1 is SQVTM and CDR2 is ANQGSEA.

The genes are TRBV11-3 and TRBJ1-2, with D unclear. The V and J ends lost 0 bases and 4 bases respectively, with 15 bases between them. Germline V gene sequence: CDR1 SGHNT, CDR2 YENEEA. This CDR3 has 16 amino acids. CDR3 in amino acids: CASSLDRSVGFYGYTF. CDR3 nucleotides: TGTGCCAGCAGCTTAGACCGTAGTGTGGGGTTCTATGGCTACACCTTC. The full variable domain, with the rest looked up from reference TRBV11-3 and TRBJ1-2, is EAGVVQSPRYKIIEKKQPVAFWCNPISGHNTLYWYLQNLGQGPELLIRYENEEAVDDSQLPKDRFSAERLKGVDSTLKIQPAELGDSAVYLCASSLDRSVGFYGYTFGSGTRLTVV.

V gene TRBV5-4 combines with J gene TRBJ2-7, with 12 bases that match TRBD1. The CDR3 totals 15 residues. V lost 2 bases, J lost 5 bases, and 5 bases stayed unmatched. Germline V lookup: CDR1 SGHNT, CDR2 YYREEE (reference sequence). CDR3 sequence: CASSFTGTGGDEQYF. The CDR3 nucleotides are TGTGCCAGCAGCTTCACCGGGACAGGGGGCGACGAGCAGTACTTC.

This rearrangement joins TRBV4-3 to TRBJ2-3, with TRBD2 matching 9 bases. V was pared by 4 bases and J by 3 bases, with 5 bases of the junction left unmatched. Germline V gene data show CDR1 as LGHNA and CDR2 as YSLEER. This CDR3 has 15 amino acids. CDR3 nucleotide sequence: TGCGCCAGCAGCCTCTATAGCGGGAGTACAGATACGCAGTATTTT. Encoded protein: CASSLYSGSTDTQYF.

J is TRBJ1-2 and V is TRBV9; 10 bases map to TRBD1. Trimming removed 3 bases from V and 2 bases from J; junction bases left unmatched: 10. The CDR3 contains 17 residues. Germline V gene sequence: CDR1 SGDLS, CDR2 YYNGEE. The CDR3, as DNA: TGTGCCAGCAGCGCTACCAAGGGACAGGGGACAAACTATGGCTACACCTTC. This codes for CASSATKGQGTNYGYTF.

CDR3 region: CASSAGPNEQFF. The CDR3 DNA follows: TGCGCCAGCAGTGCGGGACCCAATGAGCAGTTCTTC. The rearrangement joins TRBV10-2 to TRBJ2-1; D might be TRBD1 or TRBD2, each matching 5 bases. Germline CDR1 is WSHSY and CDR2 is SAAADI. The CDR3 has 12 amino acids. With 4 bases removed from V and 6 bases from J, the gap between germline ends came to 7 bases.

The genes are TRBV7-9 and TRBJ2-5, with D perhaps matching TRBD1 or TRBD2 (6 bases each). Trimming left V 5 bases short and J 2 bases short, with 12 bases between. Germline CDR1 and CDR2: SEHNR and FQNEAQ (reference sequence). The CDR3 loop spans 14 amino acids. The CDR3 DNA sequence: TGTGCCAGCAGCCCGCGGGACACGCAAGAGACCCAGTACTTC. As protein: CASSPRDTQETQYF.

The genes are TRBV29-1 and TRBJ1-2; no reliable D call. V lost 5 bases to trimming and J lost 2 bases, with 6 bases between them. The CDR3 spans 11 residues. Germline CDR1 is SQVTM and CDR2 is ANQGSEA. CDR3 coding DNA: TGCAGCGTTAGGAGCAACTATGGCTACACCTTC. Amino acids: CSVRSNYGYTF.

This chain links TRBV13 with TRBJ2-1; D is possibly TRBD2 (5 bases). Germline loops: CDR1 PRHDT, CDR2 FYEKMQ (reference sequence). V was pared by 3 bases and J by 2 bases, with 11 bases between. The CDR3 runs to 15 residues. In nucleotides, the CDR3 is TGTGCCAGCAGCTTCCCGGGGAGAGCCTACAATGAGCAGTTCTTC. Amino acid sequence: CASSFPGRAYNEQFF.

This sequence joins TRBV13 and TRBJ2-7; 15 positions agree with TRBD2. CDR3 length equals 14 residues. Germline CDR1 is PRHDT and CDR2 is FYEKMQ (reference sequence). V shed 4 bases, J shed 12 bases, and the junction held 7 bases outside the gene matches. CDR3 residues: CASSWGLAGGPLYF. The DNA of the CDR3 is TGTGCCAGCAGCTGGGGACTAGCGGGAGGTCCATTGTACTTC.

The rearrangement joins TRBV5-8 to TRBJ2-7; TRBD2 aligns across 10 bases. Germline lookup yields CDR1 SGHTS and CDR2 YDEGEE. CDR3 length equals 15 residues. The trim removed 7 bases at V and 4 bases at J, leaving 11 bases unmatched. In DNA form, the CDR3 reads TGTGCCAGCGATCCTCCGGGACTAGCGCCTTACGAGCAGTACTTC. Translating gives CASDPPGLAPYEQYF.

The chain combines TRBV11-2 with TRBJ2-1, with D possibly TRBD2 on 5 matching bases. The CDR3 loop spans 18 amino acids. CDR1 and CDR2 from the germline V gene are SGHAT and FQNNGV. Trimming took 5 bases from V and 0 from J, leaving 20 bases between them. The CDR3 DNA reads as TGTGCCAGCAGCCAAGGACTTTCCCCTTCTAGCTCCTACAATGAGCAGTTCTTC. This sequence encodes CASSQGLSPSSSYNEQFF.

Remarks on this clone: Other DNA sequences in the same sample also yield this CDR3. V and J are TRBV7-9 and TRBJ2-3; D possibly uses TRBD1 or TRBD2 (5 bases each). V was pared by 1 base and J by 1 base, with 6 bases between. The CDR3 length is 14 residues. The germline V gene has CDR1 SEHNR and CDR2 FQNEAQ (reference sequence). CDR3 amino acids: CASSLVGGTDTQYF. The CDR3 DNA reads TGTGCCAGCAGCTTAGTGGGGGGCACAGATACGCAGTATTTT. The full variable domain, with the rest looked up from reference TRBV7-9 and TRBJ2-3, is DTGVSQNPRHKITKRGQNVTFRCDPISEHNRLYWYRQTLGQGPEFLTYFQNEAQLEKSRLLSDRFSAERPKGSFSTLEIQRTEQGDSAMYLCASSLVGGTDTQYFGPGTRLTVL.